This T cell receptor (beta chain) was found in a study of Tregs in tolerant kidney transplant recipients. Overall study results and limits: Tregs expanded with activated donor B cells seemed most donor-specific. Antigen-driven expansion was suggested because donor-specific Tregs expanded more than all Tregs in tolerant patients. Nucleotide sequences could not be compared across some patients' samples due to primer changes.

Recipients received nonmyeloablative bone marrow transplants from related graft donors, with transient mixed chimerism. Thawed PBMCs were FACS-sorted into unstimulated CD4+CD25+CD127- regulatory T cells, CD4+CD25- non-regulatory cells, CD4 and CD8 cells. Here immunoSEQ multiplex PCR was the method, and the copy in TCRdb shows in-frame clones only, minus some. The table has around 50,000 clones, approximately 91% seen once. On this clone itself: What it recognizes is unknown.

The sequence was obtained from a human patient who received a combined kidney and bone marrow transplant. The graft donor may account for some of the T cells. The specimen was CD8+ T cells from blood (PBMCs), collected 24 months after the transplant.

Written as DNA, the CDR3 is TGTGCCAGCAGCCCCGGGCTGCTAGCGGGGGGGCAGGGAGAGACCCAGTACTTC. Translating gives CASSPGLLAGGQGETQYF. This chain uses TRBV7-6 with TRBJ2-5; 12 bases are a match to TRBD2. Germline V CDR1 and CDR2: SGHVS, FNYEAQ. The CDR3 covers 18 residues. V shed 5 bases, J shed 4 bases, and the junction held 14 bases outside the gene matches. The variable domain in full, with the rest retrieved from reference TRBV7-6 and TRBJ2-5, is GAGVSQSPRYKVTKRGQDVALRCDPISGHVSLYWYRQALGQGPEFLTYFNYEAQQDKSGLPNDRFSAERPEGSISTLTIQRTEQRDSAMYRCASSPGLLAGGQGETQYFGPGTRLLVL.